This TCR beta chain is from a study of blood T cell repertoires in COVID-19. Background on the study: Spain, Italy and the United States supplied samples that represented acute and convalescent COVID-19.

The CDR3 is 15 amino acids. V lost 0 bases and J lost 1, with 10 bases in between. Germline values: CDR1 SGHRS, CDR2 YFSETQ. Study processing details: Counts of nucleated cells, estimated from reference gene primer amplification, were obtained. The repertoire was sequenced with immunoSEQ multiplex PCR; TCRdb's copy has only in-frame clones and lacks some. V, J and clone size are those of that table, while D and trimming were read from the DNA. Among 200,000 to 250,000 clones listed, 80% to 85% were seen once. The sequenced material came from peripheral blood. This clonotype was obtained from a young woman with acute or convalescent COVID-19. The chain is built from TRBV5-1 and TRBJ2-5; weak D call: TRBD2 (5 bases). This CDR3 reads CASSLAGLLQETQYF. The DNA of the CDR3 is TGCGCCAGCAGCTTGGCTGGACTTCTCCAAGAGACCCAGTACTTC.